This entry is about one T cell receptor beta chain. Its antigen is unidentified. This specimen comes from a study of spatial heterogeneity in lung cancer. Time point denoted: sample taken at primary tumor resection. Around 68 TRACERx patients with early, untreated non-small cell lung cancer donated samples. Tumor, nontumor lung or frozen PBMC supplied whole RNA, sequenced without sorting. Findings and caveats of the study: The number of expanded tumor alpha and beta chains correlated with mutation number.

The library protocol tagged each TCR cDNA with a unique molecular identifier. MiXCR was run by TCRdb on the 5' RACE reads, yielding one entry per CDR3 protein. The table shows around 4,000 distinct CDR3 sequences, with approximately 5% occurring only once. CDR1 is MNHNS, CDR2 SASEGT, per germline. The CDR3 contains 16 residues. Trimming shortened V by 2 bases and J by 6 bases, and 16 bases separated the two germline ends. Sequenced material: lung tumor tissue, taken at surgery. V and J are TRBV6-1 and TRBJ1-4; D is undetermined. The origin of this receptor is a female donor with early-stage non-small cell lung cancer. CDR3 coding DNA: TGTGCCAGCAGTGAACTGAGTCAGAGCGTTTATGAAAAACTGTTTTTT. It encodes CASSELSQSVYEKLFF.